This TCR beta chain was sequenced in a study of shared clonotypes between healthy human individuals. Study findings and constraints: With a handful of donors compared, 4.5% to 6.5% of naive CD4 clonotypes were shared. Non-shared clonotypes showed lower generation probabilities than clonotypes common to all four donors.

For this clone: Antigen: not known. Other DNA sequences in the sample encode the same CDR3.

Only CD45RO-negative cells positively selected for CCR7 counted as naive CD8 cells, so terminally differentiated effector memory CD45RA+ cells were excluded. None of the donors, who were healthy HIV-negative adults, had recently had acute infections or vaccinations. Per germline, CDR1 MNHEY and CDR2 SVGAGI. V lost 5 bases to trimming and J lost 0 bases; unmatched junction nucleotides: 2. The CDR3 sequence is 15 residues long. Profiled with immunoSEQ multiplex PCR; TCRdb holds only in-frame clones, not every one. The table has around 1.9 million clones, around 93% seen once. The sequenced sample was naive CD8+ T cells from PBMCs. The rearrangement links TRBV6-5 to TRBJ2-1; 9 bases agree with TRBD2. The receptor was derived from a man in his late teens or twenties in good health. Some clones in this sample may be carry-over from other donors' samples. DNA of the CDR3: TGTGCCAGCAGTAGTAGCGGGAGCTCCTACAATGAGCAGTTCTTC. This sequence encodes CASSSSGSSYNEQFF.